The sequence of this T cell receptor beta chain was determined in a study of cytomegalovirus exposure and HLA in healthy donors. Germline loops: CDR1 KGHSH, CDR2 LQKENI. With V trimmed by 5 bases and J by 7 bases, 7 bases remained unmatched. This CDR3 is 14 amino acids long. This PCR relied on a set of 60 Vbeta primers and 13 Jbeta primers. Method: immunoSEQ multiplex PCR; TCRdb's copy keeps in-frame clones and lacks some. The table has 150,000 to 200,000 clones, about 86% seen once. The chain combines TRBV18 with TRBJ1-2; 10 positions agree with TRBD1. The source material was PBMCs. The TCR sequence derives from a woman younger than 30 in good health and CMV-seropositive. CDR3 residues: CASSAGTGDVGYTF. Here the CDR3 DNA reads TGTGCCAGCTCAGCCGGGACAGGGGACGTTGGCTACACCTTC.